This is a list of T cell receptor beta chains from one sample in a study of T cell responses to AZD1222 COVID-19 vaccine. TCRdb's copy holds only in-frame clones and misses some; the assay was immunoSEQ multiplex PCR. The profile covers about 100,000 clones, with about 90% appearing a single time and 4% to 4.5% taken by the ten largest. The input for sequencing was peripheral blood, taken on day 0 of MenACWY control vaccination. The receptors stem from an adult in good health. CDR3s include the opening cysteine and the closing phenylalanine or tryptophan. The D gene is left open where the match is weak. Size values are once, few and many counts, or a class for expanded clones, and some rows have none.

J	size	V	D	CDR3	DNA
TRBJ2-2	few	TRBV11-2	-	CASSPRDGNTGELFF	TGTGCCAGCAGCCCCCGGGACGGAAACACCGGGGAGCTGTTTTTT
TRBJ2-7	few	TRBV19	-	CASSRKQGREQYF	TGTGCCAGTAGTAGAAAGCAGGGGCGCGAGCAGTACTTC
TRBJ2-3	-	TRBV7-2	-	CASSLAPVDTQYF	TGTGCCAGCAGCTTAGCCCCGGTGGATACGCAGTATTTT
TRBJ2-2	-	TRBV27	TRBD2	CASSSSSGNTGELFF	TGTGCCAGCAGTTCCTCTAGCGGGAACACCGGGGAGCTGTTTTTT
TRBJ1-3	-	TRBV7-2	TRBD1	CASSLVGTASSGNTIYF	TGTGCCAGCAGCTTAGTAGGGACAGCGAGCTCTGGAAACACCATATATTTT
TRBJ2-7	-	TRBV28	-	CASGEGGPAYEQYF	TGTGCCAGCGGCGAGGGGGGGCCGGCCTACGAGCAGTACTTC
TRBJ1-6	-	TRBV21-1	-	CASSKEHRDRGHPSSYNSPLHF	TGTGCCAGCAGCAAAGAACACAGGGACAGGGGCCACCCGAGCTCCTATAATTCACCCCTCCACTTT
TRBJ2-6	-	TRBV7-2	-	CASSLGLGANVLTF	TGTGCCAGCAGCTTAGGCCTTGGGGCCAACGTCCTGACTTTC
TRBJ1-6	-	TRBV7-6	-	CASSLGGGPPPRALHF	TGTGCCAGCAGCTTAGGTGGGGGACCTCCCCCGAGGGCCCTCCACTTT
TRBJ2-7	few	TRBV2	-	CASSEHLPDEQYF	TGTGCCAGCAGTGAACACCTGCCTGACGAGCAGTACTTC
TRBJ1-4	once	TRBV4-3	-	CASSQGRTSEKLFF	TGCGCCAGCAGCCAGGGAAGGACATCTGAAAAACTGTTTTTT
TRBJ1-4	-	TRBV5-1	TRBD1	CASSLLGGQSNEKLFF	TGCGCCAGCAGCCTGCTGGGGGGACAGTCTAATGAAAAACTGTTTTTT
TRBJ2-5	-	TRBV6-8	-	CASIYGGETQYF	TGTGCCAGCATCTATGGTGGGGAGACCCAGTACTTC
TRBJ2-1	-	TRBV12-3/TRBV12-4	-	CASCRTALEQFF	TGTGCCAGCTGCAGGACTGCACTTGAGCAGTTCTTC
TRBJ2-7	-	TRBV7-2	-	CASSLAGLVYEQYF	TGTGCCAGCAGCTTAGCGGGGTTGGTCTACGAGCAGTACTTC
TRBJ2-2	-	TRBV7-2	-	CASSLGSGNTGELFF	TGTGCCAGCAGCTTGGGGTCGGGGAACACCGGGGAGCTGTTTTTT
TRBJ2-1	-	TRBV29-1	TRBD2	CSVARERLSEQFF	TGCAGCGTTGCGCGGGAGAGGTTGAGTGAGCAGTTCTTC